A single sample gave rise to the 30 T cell receptor beta chains below, sequenced in a study of regulatory T cells in long-lasting Graves disease. Time point noted: newly diagnosed GD, antithyroid drugs for less than 3 months. The authors made the TCR library using RNA they extracted from PBMCs. Construction of the TCR beta libraries employed iRepertoire HTBI primers in conjunction with Arm-PCR of CDR3 regions. TCRdb itself ran the multiplex PCR reads through MiXCR, one entry per CDR3 protein. The data contain approximately 480,000 distinct CDR3 sequences, roughly 17% of them singletons. A further study also used this sample, focusing on T cells in Graves' hyperthyroidism and ophthalmopathy.

The sequencing used peripheral blood mononuclear cells (PBMCs), collected at new diagnosis, from a patient treated with antithyroid drugs. These receptor sequences come from a man aged 40-55 years with Graves disease.

The gene calls are TRBV5-1 and TRBJ2-2, with D hard to call. With 0 bases removed from V and 2 bases from J, the gap between germline ends came to 8 bases. The CDR3 is made up of 15 amino acids. Per germline, CDR1 SGHRS and CDR2 YFSETQ. The CDR3 coding sequence is TGCGCCAGCAGCTTGGTTGGGAAAAACACCGGGGAGCTGTTTTTT. As protein: CASSLVGKNTGELFF.

This clonotype was picked up many times. V and J are TRBV2 and TRBJ2-5, with D tentatively TRBD2 (5 bases). This CDR3 contains 15 residues. CDR1 SNHLY and CDR2 FYNNEI come from the germline V gene. V was clipped by 7 bases and J by 5 bases, with 20 bases between them. CDR3 in DNA: TGTGCCAGCACCCGAACCCTTACTAGGCGCGAGACCCAGTACTTC. Amino acids: CASTRTLTRRETQYF. Supplemented by reference TRBV2 and TRBJ2-5, the full variable domain reads EPEVTQTPSHQVTQMGQEVILRCVPISNHLYFYWYRQILGQKVEFLVSFYNNEISEKSEIFDDQFSVERPDGSNFTLKIRSTKLEDSAMYFCASTRTLTRRETQYFGPGTRLLVL.

The chain has TRBV12-3 or TRBV12-4 and TRBJ1-6; D is undetermined. CDR3 length equals 14 residues. V lost 6 bases, J lost 1 base, and 7 bases lay in between. As DNA, the CDR3 is TGTGCCAGCAGGTTGGGTTCCTATAATTCACCCCTCCACTTT. Residues: CASRLGSYNSPLHF.

This clonotype was seen many times. The DNA of the CDR3 is TGCGCCAGCAGCTTGAGTGGACAGGGGGCCCACGAGCAGTACTTC. Translating gives CASSLSGQGAHEQYF. The chain is built from TRBV5-1 and TRBJ2-7, with TRBD1 matching over 11 bases. Looked up from germline, CDR1 is SGHRS and CDR2 is YFSETQ. Trimming cost V 1 base and J 5 bases; bases outside gene matches: 5. The CDR3 length is 15 residues.

This clonotype was counted at least ten times. The V gene is TRBV25-1, the J gene TRBJ1-4, with TRBD1 matching over 9 bases. This CDR3 has 13 amino acids. CDR1 is MGHDK, CDR2 SYGVNS, per germline. With 10 bases clipped from V and 8 bases from J, the junction kept 8 bases outside the gene matches. The DNA of the CDR3 is TGTGCCAATCCGACAGGGGGTTGCGAAAAACTGTTTTTT. Translating gives CANPTGGCEKLFF. The full variable domain, in which reference TRBV25-1 and TRBJ1-4 provide the parts outside the CDR3, is EADIYQTPRYLVIGTGKKITLECSQTMGHDKMYWYQQDPGMELHLIHYSYGVNSTEKGDLSSESTVSRIRTEHFPLTLESARPSHTSQYLCANPTGGCEKLFFGSGTQLSVL.

This clonotype was counted many times. The genes are TRBV24-1 and TRBJ2-7; D is possibly TRBD1 (6 bases). Looked up from germline, CDR1 is KGHDR and CDR2 is SFDVKD. The ends were cut back, 5 bases at V and 2 bases at J, with 12 bases in the middle. CDR3 length: 14 residues. The CDR3 protein is CATSAWTDPYEQYF. DNA of the CDR3: TGTGCCACCAGTGCCTGGACAGATCCCTACGAGCAGTACTTC.

A word on this clonotype: A much larger clone is a single base away; this may be a read error. The CDR3: CASSQGGGSLNEQFF. In DNA, the CDR3 is TGTGCCAGCAGCCAAGGGGGCGGGAGTCTAAATGAGCAGTTCTTC. The chain joins TRBV4-2 to TRBJ2-1; 7 bases fit TRBD2. Germline CDR1 reads LGHNA; CDR2 reads YNFKEQ. This CDR3 comprises 15 residues. The ends lost 1 base at V and 7 bases at J; junction bases unmatched: 7.

This clonotype was recorded at least ten times. This chain's CDR3 is CASSDGPRQGNTGELFF. CDR3 sequence (DNA): TGTGCCAGCAGTGACGGACCGCGACAGGGGAACACCGGGGAGCTGTTTTTT. This chain uses TRBV12-3 or TRBV12-4 with TRBJ2-2; TRBD1 matches at 7 bases. V lost 5 bases, J lost 1 base, and 10 bases stayed unmatched. The CDR3 sequence is 17 residues long.

J is TRBJ2-4 and V is TRBV30, with D possibly being TRBD2 (6 bases). Germline lookup yields CDR1 GTSNPN and CDR2 SVGIG (reference sequence). The CDR3 loop spans 16 amino acids. Trimming stripped 1 base from V and 3 bases from J, with 16 bases between. The CDR3 spells CAWSGTMGIGKNIQYF. The CDR3 DNA sequence: TGTGCCTGGAGTGGGACTATGGGGATCGGCAAAAACATTCAGTACTTC.

The sample holds many counts of this clonotype. V usage is TRBV2 and J usage is TRBJ2-7; D gene unclear. Germline V CDR1 and CDR2: SNHLY, FYNNEI. CDR3 length: 14 residues. The V and J ends lost 3 bases and 6 bases respectively, with 15 bases between them. Here the CDR3 reads CASSDGFYLAEQYF. In DNA, the CDR3 is TGTGCCAGCAGTGACGGCTTCTACCTCGCCGAGCAGTACTTC.

Ten or more counts support this clonotype. The chain links TRBV30 to TRBJ2-2; TRBD1 is a possible D gene (5 bases). CDR1 is GTSNPN, CDR2 SVGIG, per germline (reference sequence). V was trimmed by 0 bases and J by 2 bases, leaving 10 bases between them. This CDR3 comprises 15 residues. The CDR3 DNA sequence: TGTGCCTGGAGTGTAGGCAGGACAAACACCGGGGAGCTGTTTTTT. This gives the protein CAWSVGRTNTGELFF.

This clonotype was detected a few times. The CDR3 nucleotides are TGTGCCAGCAGTCTCCGGGACAGGCAGTTCTTC. Protein sequence: CASSLRDRQFF. The chain is built from TRBV27 and TRBJ2-1; TRBD1 matches at 7 bases. Germline V CDR1 and CDR2: MNHEY, SMNVEV (reference sequence). Germline trimming cut 5 bases from V and 12 bases from J; bases unmatched to any gene: 4. The CDR3 spans 11 residues.

In its sample, this clonotype was seen many times. The chain uses TRBV7-9 and TRBJ2-1; D is ambiguous. CDR3 length: 9 amino acids. The V and J ends lost 10 bases and 5 bases respectively, with 3 bases between them. CDR1 is SEHNR, CDR2 FQNEAQ, per germline (reference sequence). The CDR3 region is CATDNEQFF. CDR3 DNA: TGTGCCACGGACAATGAGCAGTTCTTC.

This clonotype was seen repeatedly, ten times or more. V gene TRBV7-9 combines with J gene TRBJ2-1; 7 bases fit TRBD2. J lost 6 bases, V lost 2 bases, and 10 bases had no gene match. The CDR3 length is 16 residues. Germline CDR1 reads SEHNR; CDR2 reads FQNEAQ (reference sequence). The chain's CDR3 is CASSLRAGVLLNEQFF. In DNA form, the CDR3 reads TGTGCCAGCAGCTTAAGGGCGGGAGTTCTCCTCAATGAGCAGTTCTTC.

This clonotype was found a few times. The CDR3 here is CASSLAPTVNYGYTF. In nucleotides, the CDR3 is TGTGCCAGCAGCTTGGCCCCGACAGTGAACTATGGCTACACCTTC. This sequence joins TRBV5-4 and TRBJ1-2; a weak D match, TRBD1 (5 bases). The CDR3 totals 15 residues. Trimming shortened V by 0 bases and J by 2 bases, and 11 bases separated the two germline ends. Germline V gene data show CDR1 as SGHNT and CDR2 as YYREEE (reference sequence).

The chain recombines TRBV5-4 with TRBJ1-4; D perhaps matches TRBD1 (5 bases). Trimming removed 0 bases at V and 8 bases at J, with 11 bases between. Germline CDR1 SGHNT, CDR2 YYREEE (reference sequence). The CDR3 is 14 residues long. The CDR3 here is CASSLGGQREKLFF. Written as DNA, the CDR3 is TGTGCCAGCAGCTTGGGCGGACAAAGGGAAAAACTGTTTTTT.

The chain has TRBV27 and TRBJ1-5, with 10 bases matching TRBD1. V shed 4 bases, J shed 9 bases, and the junction held 6 bases outside the gene matches. This CDR3 spans 14 amino acids. Looked up from germline, CDR1 is MNHEY and CDR2 is SMNVEV (reference sequence). The CDR3 here is CASSSGQGYGPQHF. The CDR3, as DNA: TGTGCCAGCAGTTCGGGACAGGGGTATGGGCCCCAGCATTTT.

For this clonotype: It may be a read error: a sequence one base away is much more abundant. The V call is TRBV6-1, the J call TRBJ2-7; D gene unclear. Germline CDR1 is MNHNS and CDR2 is SASEGT. V lost 3 bases to trimming and J lost 5 bases, with 17 bases between them. This CDR3 has 15 residues. Here the CDR3 reads CASSDAPRVVHEQYF. For the CDR3, the DNA is TGTGCCAGCAGTGATGCTCCTAGAGTTGTACACGAGCAGTACTTC.

The sample holds many counts of this clonotype. This chain joins TRBV7-8 and TRBJ1-1; D is unresolved. The CDR3 covers 12 residues. Looked up from germline, CDR1 is SGHVS and CDR2 is FQNEAQ. V was clipped by 7 bases and J by 0 bases, with 6 bases between them. The CDR3 region has the DNA TGTGCCAGCAAGTACATGAACACTGAAGCTTTCTTT. Encoded protein: CASKYMNTEAFF.

A word on this clonotype: A much larger clone lies one base from this, so it may be a read error. The chain recombines TRBV6-1 with TRBJ2-7, with 10 bases matching TRBD1. Germline values: CDR1 MNHNS, CDR2 SASEGT. The CDR3 extends over 15 amino acids. The CDR3 DNA reads as TGTGCCATCAGTGAAGGGGGGACAGGGGTCTACGAGCAGTACTTC. It specifies CAISEGGTGVYEQYF.

The V gene is TRBV5-1, the J gene TRBJ2-5, with D uncertain. The V gene's germline CDR1 is SGHRS and CDR2 YFSETQ. This CDR3 has 13 residues. V shed 4 bases and J shed 2 bases, with 9 bases lying between them. CDR3: CASSTLSQETQYF. The CDR3 coding sequence is TGCGCCAGCAGCACCTTAAGTCAAGAGACCCAGTACTTC.

Ten or more counts support this clonotype. The chain links TRBV11-2 to TRBJ2-7; a possible D gene is TRBD2 (6 bases). The CDR3 sequence is 15 residues long. V was shortened by 5 bases and J by 1 base, with 15 bases between the two germline ends. CDR1 and CDR2 (germline): SGHAT, FQNNGV. CDR3 protein: CASSQTLAESYEQYF. CDR3 DNA sequence: TGTGCCAGCAGCCAAACATTAGCGGAGTCCTACGAGCAGTACTTC. Supplemented by reference TRBV11-2 and TRBJ2-7, the full variable domain reads EAGVAQSPRYKIIEKRQSVAFWCNPISGHATLYWYQQILGQGPKLLIQFQNNGVVDDSQLPKDRFSAERLKGVDSTLKIQPAKLEDSAVYLCASSQTLAESYEQYFGPGTRLTVT.

This clonotype has ten or more counts. CDR3 sequence reads: CSAKGGSRVYEQYF. The CDR3 DNA is TGCAGTGCTAAGGGTGGCAGCCGAGTCTACGAGCAGTACTTC. The genes are TRBV20-1 and TRBJ2-7; D ambiguous. This CDR3 comprises 14 residues. CDR1 is DFQATT and CDR2 is SNEGSKA in the germline V gene (reference sequence). Trimming pared 4 bases from V and 3 bases from J, leaving 16 bases between.

This sequence joins TRBV11-3 and TRBJ2-1; TRBD2 matches at 14 bases. Unmatched junction bases numbered 9, after V lost 5 bases and J lost 9 bases. Germline V CDR1 and CDR2: SGHNT, YENEEA. This CDR3 is 16 amino acids long. Here the CDR3 reads CASSPIGGLAGVEQFF. The CDR3 DNA reads as TGTGCCAGCAGCCCGATAGGGGGACTAGCGGGAGTTGAGCAGTTCTTC.

The chain links TRBV18 to TRBJ1-2; 7 bases align to TRBD1. The CDR3 runs to 17 residues. Trimming cost V 5 bases and J 2 bases; bases outside gene matches: 14. The germline CDR1 and CDR2 sequences are KGHSH and LQKENI. DNA for the CDR3: TGTGCCAGCTCAGCAGCCCTCACGACAGGGCCCAACTATGGCTACACCTTC. It yields the protein CASSAALTTGPNYGYTF.

This clonotype was seen ten or more times. V is TRBV12-5 and J is TRBJ2-1; no clear D. CDR3 size: 15 residues. V shed 8 bases and J shed 6 bases, with 20 bases lying between them. The germline V gene encodes CDR1 LGHNT and CDR2 FRNRAP. The CDR3 loop is CASLDVSHTVNEQFF. In DNA, the CDR3 is TGTGCTAGTTTGGATGTCAGCCACACAGTCAATGAGCAGTTCTTC.

This clonotype was detected many times. V and J are TRBV27 and TRBJ1-2; 7 bases are a match to TRBD1. V was clipped by 8 bases and J by 1 base; unmatched bases: 4. Germline V gene sequence: CDR1 MNHEY, CDR2 SMNVEV (reference sequence). CDR3 length: 13 residues. The CDR3 reads CASGQVNNYGYTF. Here the CDR3 DNA reads TGTGCCAGCGGACAGGTGAATAACTATGGCTACACCTTC.

This clonotype was observed many times. The chain recombines TRBV11-2 with TRBJ2-7; weak D call: TRBD1 (6 bases). CDR3 length: 14 residues. V was trimmed by 5 bases and J by 6 bases, leaving 17 bases between them. Germline V CDR1 and CDR2: SGHAT, FQNNGV. The CDR3 sequence is CASSGPGHLSEQYF. The CDR3 DNA follows: TGTGCCAGCAGCGGACCGGGACACCTTTCCGAGCAGTACTTC.

This clonotype has at least ten counts. The chain is built from TRBV28 and TRBJ2-1; TRBD1 or TRBD2 may be the D gene (5 bases each). V shed 4 bases and J shed 4 bases, with 8 bases lying between them. This CDR3 is built from 13 residues. Per the germline V gene, CDR1 is MDHEN and CDR2 is SYDVKM. The CDR3: CASSWDEYNEQFF. The CDR3 DNA follows: TGTGCCAGCAGTTGGGACGAATACAATGAGCAGTTCTTC.

The gene calls are TRBV25-1 and TRBJ2-7, with D hard to call. The CDR3 is made up of 17 amino acids. The V end was cut by 3 bases, the J end by 0 bases, with 18 bases between. Germline CDR1 and CDR2: MGHDK and SYGVNS. CDR3 protein: CASSDLNRRRISYEQYF. CDR3 DNA sequence: TGTGCCAGCAGTGACCTCAACCGGCGCCGTATCTCCTACGAGCAGTACTTC.